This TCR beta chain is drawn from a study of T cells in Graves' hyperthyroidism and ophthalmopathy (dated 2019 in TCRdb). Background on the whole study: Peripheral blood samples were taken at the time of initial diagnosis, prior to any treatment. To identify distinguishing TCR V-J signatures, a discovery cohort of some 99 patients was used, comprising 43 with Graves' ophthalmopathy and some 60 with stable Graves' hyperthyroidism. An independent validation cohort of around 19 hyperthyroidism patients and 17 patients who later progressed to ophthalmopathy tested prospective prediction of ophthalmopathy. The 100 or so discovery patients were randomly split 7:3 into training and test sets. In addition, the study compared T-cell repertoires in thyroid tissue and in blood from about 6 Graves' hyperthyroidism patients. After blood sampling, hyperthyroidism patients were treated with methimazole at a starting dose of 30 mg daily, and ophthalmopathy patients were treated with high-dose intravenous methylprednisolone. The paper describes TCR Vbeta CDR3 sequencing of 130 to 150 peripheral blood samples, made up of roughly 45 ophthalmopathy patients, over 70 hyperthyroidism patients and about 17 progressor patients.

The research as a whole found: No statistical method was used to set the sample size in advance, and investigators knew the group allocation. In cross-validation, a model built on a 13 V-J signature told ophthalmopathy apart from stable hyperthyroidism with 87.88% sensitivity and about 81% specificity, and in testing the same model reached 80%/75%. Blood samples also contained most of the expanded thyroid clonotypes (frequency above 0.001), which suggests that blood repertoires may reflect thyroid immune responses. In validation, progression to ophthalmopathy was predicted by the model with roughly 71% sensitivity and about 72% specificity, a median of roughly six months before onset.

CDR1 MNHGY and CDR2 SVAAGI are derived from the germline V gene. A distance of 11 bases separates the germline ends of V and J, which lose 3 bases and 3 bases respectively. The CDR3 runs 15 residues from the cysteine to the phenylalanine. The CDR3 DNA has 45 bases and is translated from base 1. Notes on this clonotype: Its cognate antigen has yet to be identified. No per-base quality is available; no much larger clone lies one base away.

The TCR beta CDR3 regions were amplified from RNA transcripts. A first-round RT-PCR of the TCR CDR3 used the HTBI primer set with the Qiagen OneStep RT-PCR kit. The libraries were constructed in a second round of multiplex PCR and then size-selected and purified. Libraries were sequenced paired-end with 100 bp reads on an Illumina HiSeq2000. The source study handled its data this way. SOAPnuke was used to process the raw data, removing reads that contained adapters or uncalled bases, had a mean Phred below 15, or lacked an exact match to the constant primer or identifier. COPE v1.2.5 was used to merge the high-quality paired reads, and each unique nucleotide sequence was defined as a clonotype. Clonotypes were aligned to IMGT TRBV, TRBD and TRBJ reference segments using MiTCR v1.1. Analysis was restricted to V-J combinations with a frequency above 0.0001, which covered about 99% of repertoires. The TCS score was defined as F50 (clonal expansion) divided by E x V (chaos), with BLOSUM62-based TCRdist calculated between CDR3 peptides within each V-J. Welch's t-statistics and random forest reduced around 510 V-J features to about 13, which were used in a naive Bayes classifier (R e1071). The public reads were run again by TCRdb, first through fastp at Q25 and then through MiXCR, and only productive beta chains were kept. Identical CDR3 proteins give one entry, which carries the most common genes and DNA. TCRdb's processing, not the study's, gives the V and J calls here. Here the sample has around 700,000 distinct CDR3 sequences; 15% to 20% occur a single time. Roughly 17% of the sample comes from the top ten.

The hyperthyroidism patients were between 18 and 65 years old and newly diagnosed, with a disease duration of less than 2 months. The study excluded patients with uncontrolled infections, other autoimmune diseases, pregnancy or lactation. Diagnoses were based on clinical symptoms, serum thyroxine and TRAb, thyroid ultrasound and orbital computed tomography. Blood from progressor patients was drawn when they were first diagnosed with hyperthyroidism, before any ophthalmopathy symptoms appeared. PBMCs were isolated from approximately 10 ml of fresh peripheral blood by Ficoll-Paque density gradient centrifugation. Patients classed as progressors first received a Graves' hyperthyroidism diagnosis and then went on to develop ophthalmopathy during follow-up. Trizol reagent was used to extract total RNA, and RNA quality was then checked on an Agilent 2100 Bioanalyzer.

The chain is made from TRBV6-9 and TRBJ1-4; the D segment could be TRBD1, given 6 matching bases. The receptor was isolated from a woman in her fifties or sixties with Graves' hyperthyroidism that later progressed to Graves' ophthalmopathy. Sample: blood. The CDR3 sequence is CASSYTGRPNEKLFF. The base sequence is TGTGCCAGCAGTTACACAGGGCGTCCTAATGAAAAACTGTTTTTT.